This T cell receptor beta chain was recorded in a study of CD8+ T cells in alopecia areata (dated by TCRdb to the late 2010s). With regard to the full study: Treated patients were enrolled in an open-label pilot trial of oral tofacitinib at 5 to 10 mg twice daily for moderate-to-severe alopecia areata. Patients stayed on tofacitinib for 6 to 18 months and then had 6 months of follow-up off drug so that delayed response and recurrence could be assessed. Clonality in the scalp was compared among normal scalp (n=4), patchy alopecia areata scalp (n=8), and alopecia totalis/universalis scalp (n=8). TCRbeta CDR3 regions were amplified by immunoSEQ multiplex PCR using 35 Vbeta forward and 13 Jbeta reverse primers. RNA was obtained with the PAXgene miRNA kit for fixed scalp, the miRNeasy kit for PBMCs, and the RNeasy kit for mouse skin. Human TCRbeta sequencing covered scalp tissue and sorted CD4+ and CD8+ peripheral blood T cells from patchy and totalis/universalis alopecia areata patients and healthy controls. Tofacitinib-treated patients had biopsies at baseline and at 4 and 24 weeks of treatment, with a later scalp biopsy in several patients. To study T cell clonal expansion in alopecia areata, the researchers applied high-throughput TCRbeta sequencing to both the C3H/HeJ mouse model and human patients.

According to the study, the label for this sample's time point signals: baseline before oral tofacitinib. Lesional scalp punch biopsies and peripheral blood were collected from alopecia areata patients. After PBMCs were isolated by density centrifugation and stained for CD3, CD4 and CD8, a FACSAria was used to sort CD4+ and CD8+ T cells. The library was generated by the immunoSEQ multiplex PCR assay. For TCR sequencing, RNA was extracted from every sample and reverse transcribed into cDNA to serve as template. SuperScript III was used for first-strand cDNA synthesis, primed with a 2:1 mix of oligo-dT and random hexamers. A synthetic immune receptor repertoire was used to gauge amplification bias, and whatever bias remained was removed computationally. The original pipeline was this. Raw reads were preprocessed for error removal, and CDR3 was defined according to IMGT conventions as running from the conserved cysteine to phenylalanine. Clonality was calculated as 1 minus Shannon entropy normalized by log2 of the number of productive unique TCRs. Scalp TCRbeta sequences were cross-referenced with sorted blood CD4 and CD8 repertoires so that the CD4 or CD8 identity of scalp clones could be inferred. The clones in this table, taken by TCRdb from immuneACCESS, are in-frame only. Not every clone is retained; where verified, under half of the shortfall comes from an unresolved V gene, and the cause of the rest is unknown. The DNA was the basis for D and trimming; V, J and clone size are from that table. The sample table records 100,000 to 150,000 clones; around 60% of these occur just once. The top ten clones comprise about 4.9% of the sample.

V and J lose 3 bases and 4 bases, and a span of 6 bases separates them. The CDR3 goes from the cysteine to the phenylalanine over 11 residues. Only CDR3 DNA remains: 33 bases, in frame from the first base. In the germline V gene (reference sequence), CDR1 corresponds to DFQATT and CDR2 to SNEGSKA. Study-wide findings and limitations: Shared TCR sequences between patients were less evident than in mice, which may be partly attributable to HLA diversity in the patient population. Scalp TCR repertoire analysis is complicated because resident alphabeta T cells in normal human skin are also sequenced, whereas mouse skin is dominated by gammadelta T cells. Compared with normal scalp, lesional scalp, particularly in alopecia totalis/universalis, had higher clonality and more expanded CD8+ clones, which suggests antigenic drive.

With respect to this clone: It lacks a known antigen. Base qualities were left out, and no much larger clone turns up one base away.

The sequences come from CD4+ T cells sorted from blood, collected at week 0. The chain couples TRBV20-1 to TRBJ2-5; no D gene can be assigned with confidence. This TCR was sampled from a human donor with alopecia areata. The CDR3 sequence is CSASNRETQYF. The sequenced DNA is TGCAGTGCTAGCAATCGAGAGACCCAGTACTTC.